The 25 T cell receptor beta chains given below trace back to one sample, sequenced in a study of T cells in Graves' hyperthyroidism and ophthalmopathy (dated by TCRdb to the late 2010s). The protocol used for the library was multiplex PCR. The sequencer listed for this sample is Illumina HiSeq 2000. TCR beta CDR3 regions were amplified from RNA transcripts. A first-round RT-PCR of the TCR CDR3 used the HTBI primer set with the Qiagen OneStep RT-PCR kit. In-frame beta chains were kept once TCRdb had trimmed the public reads at Q25 with fastp and called clones with MiXCR. Each entry is one CDR3 protein sequence, shown with its most common DNA and genes. This sample comprises approximately 640,000 distinct CDR3 sequences, roughly 17% of them detected only once. Around 4% of the sample belongs to the ten largest clones. Input material: blood. The source is a woman aged 25 to 39 with Graves' hyperthyroidism.

This rearrangement joins TRBV20-1 to TRBJ1-2; 8 positions agree with TRBD1. Germline-derived CDR1 and CDR2 are DFQATT and SNEGSKA (reference sequence). The trim removed 5 bases at V and 2 bases at J, leaving 4 bases unmatched. The CDR3 is 13 residues long. In DNA form, the CDR3 reads TGCAGTGCTCCCGACAGGGGCAACTATGGCTACACCTTC. As protein: CSAPDRGNYGYTF.

The genes are TRBV20-1 and TRBJ1-5, with a possible D match to TRBD1 (5 bases). V was cut by 0 bases and J by 7 bases, with 13 bases left in between. The CDR3 consists of 14 residues. Germline V CDR1 and CDR2: DFQATT, SNEGSKA (reference sequence). As DNA, the CDR3 is TGCAGTGCTAGAGATCGGGGGGGTCCCCAGCCCCAGCATTTT. This translates into CSARDRGGPQPQHF.

There are many counts of this clonotype. The rearrangement joins TRBV30 to TRBJ2-7; 9 bases are shared with TRBD1. Germline V gene sequence: CDR1 GTSNPN, CDR2 SVGIG (reference sequence). With V trimmed by 3 bases and J by 2 bases, 5 bases remained unmatched. CDR3 size: 14 residues. The chain's CDR3 is CAWSMGQGPYEQYF. The CDR3 DNA is TGTGCCTGGAGCATGGGACAGGGTCCCTACGAGCAGTACTTC. The full variable domain, with the rest looked up from reference TRBV30 and TRBJ2-7, is SQTIHQWPATLVQPVGSPLSLECTVEGTSNPNLYWYRQAAGRGLQLLFYSVGIGQISSEVPQNLSASRPQDRQFILSSKKLLLSDSGFYLCAWSMGQGPYEQYFGPGTRLTVT.

This clonotype has ten or more counts. The CDR3 protein is CAGAGQLNTEAFF. The CDR3, as DNA: TGTGCGGGGGCCGGACAGCTAAACACTGAAGCTTTCTTT. The gene calls are TRBV28 and TRBJ1-1, with D possibly matching TRBD1 (6 bases). This CDR3 has 13 residues. CDR1 MDHEN and CDR2 SYDVKM come from the germline V gene.

As regards this clonotype: A much bigger clone sits one base away, suggesting this may be a read error. The missing conserved phenylalanine or tryptophan at the end of this CDR3 makes a read error likely. The V call is TRBV5-8, the J call TRBJ2-1; maybe TRBD1 (6 bases). V lost 3 bases and J 4 bases, leaving 14 bases between the germline ends. Per the germline V gene, CDR1 is SGHTS and CDR2 is YDEGEE. The CDR3 loop spans 15 amino acids. The CDR3 DNA reads TGTGCCAGCAGCTCCGGGACAAGGGGGTACAATGAGCAGTTCCTC. It yields the protein CASSSGTRGYNEQFL.

The V gene is TRBV29-1, the J gene TRBJ2-5, with a tentative D call TRBD1 (6 bases). Germline assignment: CDR1 SQVTM and CDR2 ANQGSEA. Trimming took 6 bases from V and 2 from J, leaving 13 bases between them. The CDR3 loop spans 13 amino acids. CDR3 protein: CSVEQGLQETQYF. The DNA for the CDR3 is TGCAGCGTAGAACAGGGATTACAAGAGACCCAGTACTTC.

This chain joins TRBV6-2 or TRBV6-3 and TRBJ2-3; D assignment may be TRBD1 or TRBD2 (5 bases each). The CDR3 sequence is 14 residues long. V was clipped by 2 bases and J by 1 base, with 7 bases between them. CDR1 is MNHEY, CDR2 SVGEGT, per germline. CDR3 coding DNA: TGTGCCAGCAGTTACGTGGGGGGCACAGATACGCAGTATTTT. Amino acids: CASSYVGGTDTQYF.

This clonotype was detected ten times or more. The chain joins TRBV11-2 to TRBJ2-7; D gene ambiguous. Trimming shortened V by 5 bases and J by 5 bases, and 10 bases separated the two germline ends. In germline, CDR1 is SGHAT, CDR2 FQNNGV. The CDR3 runs 12 residues. The DNA for the CDR3 is TGTGCCAGCAGCGGTCCTTCAGACGAGCAGTACTTC. Amino acids: CASSGPSDEQYF.

A few counts support this clonotype. A read error may account for a junction end that differs from germline. V gene TRBV11-2 combines with J gene TRBJ2-7, with D perhaps given as TRBD1 or TRBD2 (5 bases each). The CDR3 spans 14 residues. The V gene's germline CDR1 is SGHAT and CDR2 FQNNGV. CDR3 DNA: TGTGCCAGCAGCTTAGAGAGGGGTTCCTACGAGCGGTACTTC. Protein sequence: CASSLERGSYERYF.

This clonotype turned up a few times. The V call is TRBV5-6, the J call TRBJ1-3; possibly TRBD1 for D (5 bases). The CDR3 is 15 residues long. The V end was cut by 4 bases, the J end by 2 bases, with 13 bases between. Per the germline V gene, CDR1 is SGHDT and CDR2 is YYEEEE. CDR3 loop: CASSLPGAPGNTIYF. The CDR3 DNA reads TGTGCCAGCAGCCTTCCTGGGGCGCCTGGAAACACCATATATTTT.

The rearrangement links TRBV19 to TRBJ2-2; D may match TRBD1 or TRBD2 (5 bases each). Trimming shortened V by 4 bases and J by 3 bases, and 12 bases separated the two germline ends. This CDR3 has 15 amino acids. The V gene's germline CDR1 is LNHDA and CDR2 SQIVND (reference sequence). The DNA of the CDR3 is TGTGCCAGTAGTACCCGGGACCACTACACCGGGGAGCTGTTTTTT. This sequence encodes CASSTRDHYTGELFF.

This clonotype was detected ten times or more. The CDR3 nucleotides are TGTGCCAGCAGCATATGGGACAGGGTAAATGAAAAACTGTTTTTT. It is translated as CASSIWDRVNEKLFF. This chain joins TRBV11-2 and TRBJ1-4, with 9 bases fitting TRBD1. Germline CDR1 and CDR2: SGHAT and FQNNGV. The V and J ends lost 5 bases and 5 bases, in that order; junction bases with no gene match: 6. The CDR3 runs 15 residues.

This clonotype was observed at least ten times. This sequence joins TRBV2 and TRBJ2-5; D not resolved. The CDR3 is 12 residues long. The germline V and J ends were trimmed by 7 bases and 2 bases, with 8 bases remaining between them. CDR1 SNHLY and CDR2 FYNNEI come from the germline V gene. The CDR3 DNA reads TGTGCCAGCAAAGCAGAGCAAGAGACCCAGTACTTC. Residues: CASKAEQETQYF.

This clonotype has a count of ten or more. The rearrangement joins TRBV20-1 to TRBJ2-3, with D perhaps TRBD2 (6 bases). The germline V and J ends were trimmed by 0 bases and 0 bases, with 10 bases remaining between them. Germline V gene lookup returns CDR1 DFQATT and CDR2 SNEGSKA (reference sequence). The length of the CDR3 is 15 residues. This CDR3 reads CSARDGGLSTDTQYF. CDR3 coding DNA: TGCAGTGCTAGAGATGGGGGACTTAGCACAGATACGCAGTATTTT.

The chain has TRBV2 and TRBJ2-7; 10 bases line up with TRBD2. With V trimmed by 8 bases and J by 5 bases, 30 bases remained unmatched. The CDR3 loop spans 21 amino acids. CDR1 is SNHLY, CDR2 FYNNEI, per germline. CDR3 in amino acids: CASGEIPFLAGDRLPNHEQYF. The CDR3 DNA reads as TGTGCCAGCGGCGAAATTCCTTTTCTAGCGGGAGACCGCTTACCTAACCACGAGCAGTACTTC. The full variable domain, with the rest looked up from reference TRBV2 and TRBJ2-7, is EPEVTQTPSHQVTQMGQEVILRCVPISNHLYFYWYRQILGQKVEFLVSFYNNEISEKSEIFDDQFSVERPDGSNFTLKIRSTKLEDSAMYFCASGEIPFLAGDRLPNHEQYFGPGTRLTVT.

Notes on this clonotype: With a much larger clone just one base away, this may be a read error. The chain combines TRBV28 with TRBJ2-7, with D possibly matching TRBD2 (7 bases). CDR3 length equals 16 residues. With 6 bases removed from V and 6 bases from J, the gap between germline ends came to 24 bases. Germline CDR1 and CDR2: MDHEN and SYDVKM. The chain's CDR3 is CASSPTAGAGHCEQYF. For the CDR3, the DNA is TGTGCCAGCAGCCCGACGGCGGGGGCGGGGCACTGCGAGCAGTACTTC.

V is TRBV20-1 and J is TRBJ2-4, with D perhaps given as TRBD1 or TRBD2 (5 bases each). This CDR3 is 16 amino acids long. V lost 0 bases, J lost 0 bases, and 12 bases lay in between. Germline CDR1 and CDR2: DFQATT and SNEGSKA (reference sequence). The DNA of the CDR3 is TGCAGTGCTAGAGATGGGACCATAGGAGCCAAAAACATTCAGTACTTC. It yields the protein CSARDGTIGAKNIQYF.

In regard to this clonotype: This may be a read error, as it is one base from a much larger clone. The rearrangement joins TRBV5-1 to TRBJ2-7; D is perhaps TRBD1 or TRBD2 (6 bases each). Germline V gene sequence: CDR1 SGHRS, CDR2 YFSETQ. The CDR3 covers 15 residues. CDR3 DNA: TGCGTCAGCAGCTCCCCTGAGGAGGGGGTGTACGAGCAGTACTTC. This gives the protein CVSSSPEEGVYEQYF.

The gene calls are TRBV14 and TRBJ1-4; D remains unclear. Trimming cost V 5 bases and J 7 bases, with 17 bases left between them. The CDR3 extends over 15 amino acids. CDR1 and CDR2 (germline): SGHDN, FVKESK. This CDR3 is CASSYFTGSGEKLFF. The CDR3 DNA follows: TGTGCCAGCAGCTATTTTACGGGGTCCGGTGAAAAACTGTTTTTT. Looking up the rest from reference TRBV14 and TRBJ1-4 gives the full variable domain: EAGVTQFPSHSVIEKGQTVTLRCDPISGHDNLYWYRRVMGKEIKFLLHFVKESKQDESGMPNNRFLAERTGGTYSTLKVQPAELEDSGVYFCASSYFTGSGEKLFFGSGTQLSVL.

The DNA of the CDR3 is TGTGCCAGCAGCCTTACCGGGACTAGCTTTTACAATGAGCAGTTCTTC. This gives the protein CASSLTGTSFYNEQFF. The genes are TRBV7-3 and TRBJ2-1, with 9 bases identical to TRBD2. The CDR3 length is 16 residues. The germline V gene has CDR1 SGHTA and CDR2 FQGTGA. V trimming: 5 bases; J trimming: 4 bases; junction bases outside the gene matches: 9.

This clonotype was recorded many times. The V gene is TRBV28, the J gene TRBJ1-1, with unresolved D. The germline gives CDR1 MDHEN, CDR2 SYDVKM. V was cut by 8 bases and J by 4 bases, with 5 bases left in between. The CDR3 extends over 10 amino acids. The CDR3: CASAGTEAFF. The CDR3 DNA is TGTGCCAGCGCAGGCACTGAAGCTTTCTTT.

This clonotype was seen ten or more times. V and J are TRBV7-9 and TRBJ2-3, with D perhaps TRBD1 (7 bases). The germline V and J ends were trimmed by 4 bases and 5 bases, with 10 bases remaining between them. CDR1 is SEHNR and CDR2 is FQNEAQ in the germline V gene (reference sequence). The CDR3 length is 13 residues. CDR3 in DNA: TGTGCCAGCAGCTCAGGGGGAGGAGATACGCAGTATTTT. It is translated as CASSSGGGDTQYF.

There are a few counts of this clonotype. The CDR3 DNA sequence: TGCAGCGCCTCCTGGGGGGAGACCCAGTACTTC. Translating it yields CSASWGETQYF. The V call is TRBV29-1, the J call TRBJ2-5; the D gene could be TRBD1 or TRBD2 (5 bases each). Germline V gene sequence: CDR1 SQVTM, CDR2 ANQGSEA. This CDR3 has 11 residues. V lost 7 bases and J 5 bases, leaving 11 bases between the germline ends.

V usage is TRBV5-1 and J usage is TRBJ2-7; 9 bases are shared with TRBD1. The CDR3 is 14 residues long. CDR1 and CDR2 from the germline V gene are SGHRS and YFSETQ. Losses at the gene ends were 3 bases for V and 4 bases for J; bases not matched to a gene: 5. The CDR3 spells CASSSRGQGYEQYF. CDR3 DNA sequence: TGCGCCAGCAGCTCGAGGGGACAGGGATACGAGCAGTACTTC. Complete variable domain (other parts from reference TRBV5-1 and TRBJ2-7): KAGVTQTPRYLIKTRGQQVTLSCSPISGHRSVSWYQQTPGQGLQFLFEYFSETQRNKGNFPGRFSGRQFSNSRSEMNVSTLELGDSALYLCASSSRGQGYEQYFGPGTRLTVT.

This clonotype has a count of ten or more. The J gene is TRBJ1-1, the V gene TRBV12-3 or TRBV12-4, with D possibly matching TRBD1 (6 bases). V shed 7 bases and J shed 5 bases, with 14 bases lying between them. The CDR3 contains 13 residues. CDR3 coding DNA: TGTGCCAGCAACCCGAACAGGGTAACTGAAGCTTTCTTT. It is translated as CASNPNRVTEAFF.